This T cell receptor (beta chain) was identified during a study of control samples from healthy donors and cancer patients. The CDR3 loop spans 15 amino acids. Trimming took 2 bases from V and 6 from J, leaving 11 bases between them. Germline V gene sequence: CDR1 MNHEY, CDR2 SVGAGI. Profiling relied on immunoSEQ multiplex PCR, and the TCRdb table lists in-frame clones only, not all of them. The sample has around 33,000 clones; roughly nine tenths are singletons. The sample comprised PBMCs. This receptor was identified in a woman aged 40 to 55 with lung cancer. The chain couples TRBV6-5 to TRBJ1-6; no clear D gene. The CDR3 DNA reads as TGTGCCAGCAGTTACGAGGGTTCTTTTAATTCACCCCTCCACTTT. Its protein is CASSYEGSFNSPLHF.